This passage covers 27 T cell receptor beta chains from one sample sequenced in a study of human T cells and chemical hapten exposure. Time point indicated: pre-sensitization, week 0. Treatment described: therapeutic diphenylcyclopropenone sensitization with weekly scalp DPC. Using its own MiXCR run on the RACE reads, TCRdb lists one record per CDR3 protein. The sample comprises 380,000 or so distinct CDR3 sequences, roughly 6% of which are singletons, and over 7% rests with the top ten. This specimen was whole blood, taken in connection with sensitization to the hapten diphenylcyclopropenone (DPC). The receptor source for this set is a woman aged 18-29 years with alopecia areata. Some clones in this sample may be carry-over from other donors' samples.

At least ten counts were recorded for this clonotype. CDR3 sequence: CASSYATRGVEQFF. DNA for the CDR3: TGTGCCAGCAGTTACGCGACAAGGGGGGTGGAGCAGTTCTTC. The chain joins TRBV6-2 or TRBV6-3 to TRBJ2-1; TRBD1 or TRBD2 may be the D gene (6 bases each). CDR1 MNHEY and CDR2 SVGEGT come from the germline V gene. The V end was cut by 2 bases, the J end by 10 bases, with 15 bases between. The CDR3 length is 14 residues.

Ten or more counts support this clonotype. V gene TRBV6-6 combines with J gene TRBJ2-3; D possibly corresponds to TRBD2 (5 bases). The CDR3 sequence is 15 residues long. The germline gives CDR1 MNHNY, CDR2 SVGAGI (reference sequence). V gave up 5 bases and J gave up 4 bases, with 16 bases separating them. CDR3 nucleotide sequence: TGTGCCAGCAGTACGGGATCCCAGTACGCAGATACGCAGTATTTT. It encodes CASSTGSQYADTQYF.

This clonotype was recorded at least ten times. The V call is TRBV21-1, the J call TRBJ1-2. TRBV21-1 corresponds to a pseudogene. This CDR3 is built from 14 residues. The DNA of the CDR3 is TGTGCCAGCAGCAAAGGGTTGGCAGACTATGGCTACACCTTC. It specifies CASSKGLADYGYTF.

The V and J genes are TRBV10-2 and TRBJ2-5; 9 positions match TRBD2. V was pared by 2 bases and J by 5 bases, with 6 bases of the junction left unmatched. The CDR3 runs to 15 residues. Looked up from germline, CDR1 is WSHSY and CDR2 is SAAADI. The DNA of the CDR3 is TGCGCCAGCAGTGAGCAGCGGGGGGTATCGGAGACCCAGTACTTC. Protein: CASSEQRGVSETQYF.

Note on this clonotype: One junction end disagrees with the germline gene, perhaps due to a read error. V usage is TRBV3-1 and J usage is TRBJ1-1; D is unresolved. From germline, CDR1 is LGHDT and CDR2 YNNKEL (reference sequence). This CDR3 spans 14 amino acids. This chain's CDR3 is CVSRGLALNTEAFF. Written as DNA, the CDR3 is TGTGTCAGCCGCGGACTGGCCCTGAACACTGAAGCTTTCTTT.

Written as DNA, the CDR3 is TGTGCCAGCAGCCAGACCTGGGAGGCTTTCTTT. Amino acids: CASSQTWEAFF. The genes are TRBV6-2 or TRBV6-3 and TRBJ1-1, with unresolved D. Looked up from germline, CDR1 is MNHEY and CDR2 is SVGEGT. CDR3 length: 11 amino acids. Trimming removed 6 bases from V and 11 bases from J, with 13 bases in between.

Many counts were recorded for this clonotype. CDR3 sequence reads: CASSPGQGWEQYF. CDR3 DNA sequence: TGTGCCAGCAGTCCGGGACAGGGATGGGAGCAGTACTTC. The chain joins TRBV28 to TRBJ2-7, with 9 bases that match TRBD1. CDR1 MDHEN and CDR2 SYDVKM come from the germline V gene. The CDR3 has 13 amino acids. V was pared by 5 bases and J by 7 bases, with 6 bases of the junction left unmatched.

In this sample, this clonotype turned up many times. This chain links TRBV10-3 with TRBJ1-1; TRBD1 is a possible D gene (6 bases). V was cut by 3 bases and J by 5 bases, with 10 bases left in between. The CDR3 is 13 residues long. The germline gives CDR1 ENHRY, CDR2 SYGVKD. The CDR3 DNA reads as TGTGCCATCAGTGATGGGGGGCGAACTGAAGCTTTCTTT. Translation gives CAISDGGRTEAFF.

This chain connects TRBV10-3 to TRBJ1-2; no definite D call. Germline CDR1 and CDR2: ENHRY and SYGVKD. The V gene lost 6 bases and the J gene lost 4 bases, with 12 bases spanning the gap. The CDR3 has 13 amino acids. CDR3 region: CAIRAAPLYGYTF. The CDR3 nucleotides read TGTGCCATCAGGGCAGCACCCCTCTATGGCTACACCTTC.

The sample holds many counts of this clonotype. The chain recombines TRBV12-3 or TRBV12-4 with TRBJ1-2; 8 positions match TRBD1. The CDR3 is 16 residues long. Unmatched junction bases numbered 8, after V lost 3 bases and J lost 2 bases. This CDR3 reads CASSFTDRESNYGYTF. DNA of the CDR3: TGTGCCAGCAGTTTCACGGACAGGGAATCCAACTATGGCTACACCTTC.

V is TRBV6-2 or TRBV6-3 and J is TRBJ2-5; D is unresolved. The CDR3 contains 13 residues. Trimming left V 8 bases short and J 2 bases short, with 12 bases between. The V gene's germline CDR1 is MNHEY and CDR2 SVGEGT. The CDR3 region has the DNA TGTGCCAGCTTTACGCGGCGTCAAGAGACCCAGTACTTC. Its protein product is CASFTRRQETQYF.

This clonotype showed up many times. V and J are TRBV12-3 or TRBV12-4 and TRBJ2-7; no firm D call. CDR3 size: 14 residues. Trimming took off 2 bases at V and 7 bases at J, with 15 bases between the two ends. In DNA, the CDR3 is TGTGCCAGCAGTTTACGTGGTCTCCAAATGGAGCAGTACTTC. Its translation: CASSLRGLQMEQYF.

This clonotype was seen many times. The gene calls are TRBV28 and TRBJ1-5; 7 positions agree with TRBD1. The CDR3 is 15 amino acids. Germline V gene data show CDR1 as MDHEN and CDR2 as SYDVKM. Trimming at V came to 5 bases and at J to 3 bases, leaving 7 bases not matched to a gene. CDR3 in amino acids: CASSRLTGNNQPQHF. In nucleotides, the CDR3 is TGTGCCAGCAGTCGATTGACAGGGAACAATCAGCCCCAGCATTTT.

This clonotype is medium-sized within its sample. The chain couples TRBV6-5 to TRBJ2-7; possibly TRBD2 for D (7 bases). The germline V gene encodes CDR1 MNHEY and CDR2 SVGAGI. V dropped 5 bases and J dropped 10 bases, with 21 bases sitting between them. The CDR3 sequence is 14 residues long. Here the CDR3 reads CASSTPGGLLPQYF. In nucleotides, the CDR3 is TGTGCCAGCAGTACCCCCGGGGGGCTCCTGCCTCAGTACTTC.

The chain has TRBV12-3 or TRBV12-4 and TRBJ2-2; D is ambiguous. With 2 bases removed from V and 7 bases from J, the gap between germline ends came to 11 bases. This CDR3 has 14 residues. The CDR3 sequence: CASSLSFFLGELFF. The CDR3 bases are TGTGCCAGCAGTTTAAGCTTTTTCCTCGGGGAGCTGTTTTTT.

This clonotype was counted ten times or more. The CDR3 is CASSQEVGTVQNEQFF. The CDR3 coding sequence is TGCGCCAGCAGCCAAGAGGTTGGGACAGTTCAGAATGAGCAGTTCTTC. This chain joins TRBV4-3 and TRBJ2-1, with 7 bases fitting TRBD1. Trimming took 0 bases from V and 7 from J; bases not matched to a gene: 9. Germline V CDR1 and CDR2: LGHNA, YSLEER. The CDR3 consists of 16 residues.

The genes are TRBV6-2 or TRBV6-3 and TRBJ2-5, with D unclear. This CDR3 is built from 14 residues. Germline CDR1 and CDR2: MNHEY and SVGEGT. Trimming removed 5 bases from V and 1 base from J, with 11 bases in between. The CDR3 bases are TGTGCCAGCAGTAAGGACGGTAGCCAAGAGACCCAGTACTTC. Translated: CASSKDGSQETQYF.

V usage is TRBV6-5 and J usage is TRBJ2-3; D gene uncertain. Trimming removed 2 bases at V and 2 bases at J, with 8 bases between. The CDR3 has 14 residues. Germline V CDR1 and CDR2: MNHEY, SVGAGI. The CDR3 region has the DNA TGTGCCAGCAGTTACACGGGCCTCACAGATACGCAGTATTTT. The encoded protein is CASSYTGLTDTQYF.

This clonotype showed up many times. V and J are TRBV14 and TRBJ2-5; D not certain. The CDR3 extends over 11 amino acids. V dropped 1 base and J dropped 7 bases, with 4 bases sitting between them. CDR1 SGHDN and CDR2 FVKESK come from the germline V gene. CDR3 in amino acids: CASSQAWTQYF. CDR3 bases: TGTGCCAGCAGCCAAGCATGGACCCAGTACTTC.

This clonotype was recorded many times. CDR3 sequence reads: CASSQTGNEQPQHF. CDR3 nucleotides: TGTGCCAGCAGTCAGACAGGGAATGAGCAGCCCCAGCATTTT. The rearrangement joins TRBV6-2 or TRBV6-3 to TRBJ1-5, with 7 bases that match TRBD1. Trimming took 5 bases from V and 7 from J; bases not matched to a gene: 8. Germline V lookup: CDR1 MNHEY, CDR2 SVGEGT. This CDR3 contains 14 residues.

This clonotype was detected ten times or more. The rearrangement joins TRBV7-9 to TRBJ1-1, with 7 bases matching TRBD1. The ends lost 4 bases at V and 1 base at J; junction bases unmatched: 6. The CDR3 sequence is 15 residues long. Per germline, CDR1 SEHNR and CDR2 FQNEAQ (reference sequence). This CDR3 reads CASSSRTGENTEAFF. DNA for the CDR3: TGTGCCAGCAGCTCTCGGACAGGAGAGAACACTGAAGCTTTCTTT.

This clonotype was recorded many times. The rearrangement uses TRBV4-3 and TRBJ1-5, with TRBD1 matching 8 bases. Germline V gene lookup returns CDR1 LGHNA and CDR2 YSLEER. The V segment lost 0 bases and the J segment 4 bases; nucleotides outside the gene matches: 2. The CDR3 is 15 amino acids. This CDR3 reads CASSQDRTGNQPQHF. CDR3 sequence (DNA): TGCGCCAGCAGCCAAGATAGGACAGGGAATCAGCCCCAGCATTTT.

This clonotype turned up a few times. Here the CDR3 reads CASSQERTGGSYEQYF. The DNA of the CDR3 is TGTGCCAGCAGCCAAGAGAGGACAGGGGGCTCCTACGAGCAGTACTTC. The chain links TRBV4-2 to TRBJ2-7; 10 bases are a match to TRBD1. CDR1 LGHNA and CDR2 YNFKEQ come from the germline V gene. This CDR3 contains 16 residues. Trimming removed 0 bases from V and 0 bases from J; junction bases left unmatched: 2.

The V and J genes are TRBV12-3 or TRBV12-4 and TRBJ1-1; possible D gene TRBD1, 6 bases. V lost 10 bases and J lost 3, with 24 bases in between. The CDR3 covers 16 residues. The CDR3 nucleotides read TGTGCCACCAGGGTGGCAGGGGAAATGATCGACACTGAAGCTTTCTTT. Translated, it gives CATRVAGEMIDTEAFF.

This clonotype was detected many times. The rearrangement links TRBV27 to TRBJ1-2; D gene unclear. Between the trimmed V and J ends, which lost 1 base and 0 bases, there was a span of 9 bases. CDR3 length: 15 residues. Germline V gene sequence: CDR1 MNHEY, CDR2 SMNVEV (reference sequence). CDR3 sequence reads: CASSLFPSANYGYTF. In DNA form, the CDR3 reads TGTGCCAGCAGTTTATTCCCCTCTGCTAACTATGGCTACACCTTC.

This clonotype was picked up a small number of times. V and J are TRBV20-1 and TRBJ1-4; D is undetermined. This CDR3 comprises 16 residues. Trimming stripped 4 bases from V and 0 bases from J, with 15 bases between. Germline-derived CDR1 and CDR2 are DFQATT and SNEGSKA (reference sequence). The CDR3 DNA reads TGCAGTGCTATCTCTCTCGCCGGGGCAACTAATGAAAAACTGTTTTTT. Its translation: CSAISLAGATNEKLFF.

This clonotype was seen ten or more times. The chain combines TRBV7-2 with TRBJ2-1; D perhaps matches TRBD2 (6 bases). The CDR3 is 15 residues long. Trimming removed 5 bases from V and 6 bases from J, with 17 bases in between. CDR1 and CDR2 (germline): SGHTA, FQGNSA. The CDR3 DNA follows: TGTGCCAGCAGCCCACGGGGCCGGGGACTCAATGAGCAGTTCTTC. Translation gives CASSPRGRGLNEQFF.